Sequencing of this T cell receptor (beta chain) was carried out in a study of blood T cell repertoires in COVID-19. Allocation to cohorts depended on clinical history reported by the participants. Original methodology: Using reference gene primer amplification, nucleated cell counts were estimated. Measured with immunoSEQ multiplex PCR; TCRdb has only the in-frame clones, and not every one. Clone size and V and J calls were adopted from that table, with D and trimming inferred from the DNA. The sample lists 200,000 to 250,000 clones, roughly 80% occurring once. Germline V lookup: CDR1 DFQATT, CDR2 SNEGSKA (reference sequence). The CDR3 covers 14 residues. V lost 3 bases to trimming and J lost 4 bases, with 13 bases between them.

Material for sequencing was PBMCs or T cells enriched from blood (not recorded which). V gene TRBV20-1 combines with J gene TRBJ1-3; D is perhaps TRBD1 (5 bases). This sequence was found in a woman between 40 and 55 years old with acute COVID-19. The CDR3 DNA reads as TGCAGTGCTAGTGGCAGGGATGCGGGAAACACCATATATTTT. Amino acids: CSASGRDAGNTIYF.